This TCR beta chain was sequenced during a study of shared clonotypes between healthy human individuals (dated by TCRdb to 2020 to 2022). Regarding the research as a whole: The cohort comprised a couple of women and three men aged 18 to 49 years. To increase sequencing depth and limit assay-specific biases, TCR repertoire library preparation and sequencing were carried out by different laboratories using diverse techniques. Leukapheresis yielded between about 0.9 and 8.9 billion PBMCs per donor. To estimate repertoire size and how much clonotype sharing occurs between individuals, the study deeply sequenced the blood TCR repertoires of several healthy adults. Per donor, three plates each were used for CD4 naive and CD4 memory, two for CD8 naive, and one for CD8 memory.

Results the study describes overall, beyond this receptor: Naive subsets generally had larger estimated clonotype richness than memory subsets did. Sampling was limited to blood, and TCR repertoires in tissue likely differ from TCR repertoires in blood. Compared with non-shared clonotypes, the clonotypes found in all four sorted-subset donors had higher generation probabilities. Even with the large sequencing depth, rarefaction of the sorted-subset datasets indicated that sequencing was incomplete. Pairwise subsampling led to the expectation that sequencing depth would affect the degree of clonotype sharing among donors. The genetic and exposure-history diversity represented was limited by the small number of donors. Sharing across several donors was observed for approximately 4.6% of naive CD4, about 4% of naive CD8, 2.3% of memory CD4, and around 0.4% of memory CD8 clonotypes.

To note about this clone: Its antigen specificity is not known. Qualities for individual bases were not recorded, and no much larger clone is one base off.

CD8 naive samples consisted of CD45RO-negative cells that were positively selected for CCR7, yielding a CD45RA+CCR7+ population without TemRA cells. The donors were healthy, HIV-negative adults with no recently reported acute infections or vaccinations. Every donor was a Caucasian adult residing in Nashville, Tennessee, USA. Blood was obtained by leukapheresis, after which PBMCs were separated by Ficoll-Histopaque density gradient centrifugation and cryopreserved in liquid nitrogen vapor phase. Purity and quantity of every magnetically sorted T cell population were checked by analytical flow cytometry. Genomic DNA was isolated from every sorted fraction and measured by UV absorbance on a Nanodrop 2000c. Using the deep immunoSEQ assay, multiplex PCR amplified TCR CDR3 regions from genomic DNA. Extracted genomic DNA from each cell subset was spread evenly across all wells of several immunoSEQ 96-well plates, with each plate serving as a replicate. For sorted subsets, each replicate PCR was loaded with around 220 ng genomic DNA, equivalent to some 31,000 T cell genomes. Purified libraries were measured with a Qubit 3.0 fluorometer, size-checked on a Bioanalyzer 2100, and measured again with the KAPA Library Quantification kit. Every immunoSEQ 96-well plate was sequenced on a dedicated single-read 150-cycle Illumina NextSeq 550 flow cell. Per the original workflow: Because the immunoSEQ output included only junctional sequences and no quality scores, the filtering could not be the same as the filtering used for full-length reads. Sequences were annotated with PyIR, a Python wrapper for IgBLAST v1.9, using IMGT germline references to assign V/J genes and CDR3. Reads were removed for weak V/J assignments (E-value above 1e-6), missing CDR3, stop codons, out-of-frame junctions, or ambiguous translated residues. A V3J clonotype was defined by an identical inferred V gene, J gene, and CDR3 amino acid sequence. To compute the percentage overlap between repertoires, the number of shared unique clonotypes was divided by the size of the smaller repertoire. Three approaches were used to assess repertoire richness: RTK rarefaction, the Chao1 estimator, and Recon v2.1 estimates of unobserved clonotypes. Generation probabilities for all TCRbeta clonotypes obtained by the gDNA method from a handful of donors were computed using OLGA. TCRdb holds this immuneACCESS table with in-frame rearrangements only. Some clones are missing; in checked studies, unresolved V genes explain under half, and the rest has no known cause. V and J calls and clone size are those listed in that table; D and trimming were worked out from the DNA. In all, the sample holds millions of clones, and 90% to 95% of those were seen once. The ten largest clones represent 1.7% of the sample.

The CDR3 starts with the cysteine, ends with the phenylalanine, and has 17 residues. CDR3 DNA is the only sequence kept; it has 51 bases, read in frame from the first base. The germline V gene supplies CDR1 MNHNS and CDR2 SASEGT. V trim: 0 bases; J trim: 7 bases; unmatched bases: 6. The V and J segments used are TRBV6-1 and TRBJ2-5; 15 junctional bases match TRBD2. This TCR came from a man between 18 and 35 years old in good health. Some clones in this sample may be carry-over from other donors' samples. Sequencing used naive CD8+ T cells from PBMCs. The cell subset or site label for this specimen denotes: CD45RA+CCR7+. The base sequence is TGTGCCAGCAGTGAAGCAGGACTAGCGGGAGGGCTGGGGACCCAGTACTTC. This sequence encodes CASSEAGLAGGLGTQYF.